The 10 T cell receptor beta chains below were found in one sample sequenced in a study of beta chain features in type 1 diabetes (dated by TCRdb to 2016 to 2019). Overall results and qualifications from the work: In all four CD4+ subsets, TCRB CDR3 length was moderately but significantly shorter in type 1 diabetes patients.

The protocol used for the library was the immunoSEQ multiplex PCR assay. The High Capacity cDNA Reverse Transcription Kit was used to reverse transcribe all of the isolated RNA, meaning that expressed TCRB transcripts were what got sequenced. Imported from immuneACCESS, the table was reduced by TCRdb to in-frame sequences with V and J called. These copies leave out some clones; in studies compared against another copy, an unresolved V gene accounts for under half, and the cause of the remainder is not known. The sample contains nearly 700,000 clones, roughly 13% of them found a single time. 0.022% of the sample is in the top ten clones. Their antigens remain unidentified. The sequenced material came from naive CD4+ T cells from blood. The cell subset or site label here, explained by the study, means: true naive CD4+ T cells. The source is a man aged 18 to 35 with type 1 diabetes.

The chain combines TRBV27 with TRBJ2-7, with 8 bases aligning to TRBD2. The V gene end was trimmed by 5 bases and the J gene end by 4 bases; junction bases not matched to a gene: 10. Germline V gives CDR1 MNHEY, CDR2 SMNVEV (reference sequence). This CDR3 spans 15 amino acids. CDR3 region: CASSPLRAGVYEQYF. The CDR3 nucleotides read TGTGCCAGCAGTCCACTCAGAGCGGGGGTTTACGAGCAGTACTTC.

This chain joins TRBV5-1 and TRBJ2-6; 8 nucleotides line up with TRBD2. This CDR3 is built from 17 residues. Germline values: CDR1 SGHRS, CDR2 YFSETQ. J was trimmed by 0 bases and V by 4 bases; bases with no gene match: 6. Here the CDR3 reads CASSKAGGLSGANVLTF. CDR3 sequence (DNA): TGCGCCAGCAGCAAGGCGGGGGGCCTCTCTGGGGCCAACGTCCTGACTTTC.

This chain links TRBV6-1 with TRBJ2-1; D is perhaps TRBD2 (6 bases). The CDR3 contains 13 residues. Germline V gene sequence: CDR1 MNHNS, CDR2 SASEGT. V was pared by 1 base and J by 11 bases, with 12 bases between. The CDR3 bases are TGTGCCAGCAGTGAAGGGGTGGGCGGGAAGCAGTTCTTC. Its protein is CASSEGVGGKQFF.

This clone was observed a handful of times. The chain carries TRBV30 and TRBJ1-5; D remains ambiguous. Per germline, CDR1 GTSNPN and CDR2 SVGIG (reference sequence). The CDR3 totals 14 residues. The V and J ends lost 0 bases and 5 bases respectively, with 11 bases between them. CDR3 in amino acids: CAWSVTAADQPQHF. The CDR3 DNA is TGTGCCTGGAGTGTAACGGCAGCAGATCAGCCCCAGCATTTT.

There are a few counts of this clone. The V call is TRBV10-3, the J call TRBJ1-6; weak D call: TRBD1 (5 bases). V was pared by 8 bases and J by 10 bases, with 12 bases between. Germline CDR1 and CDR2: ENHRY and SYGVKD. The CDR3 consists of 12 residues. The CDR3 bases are TGTGCCATCGGCAGGGAAAGCTCACCCCTCCACTTT. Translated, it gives CAIGRESSPLHF.

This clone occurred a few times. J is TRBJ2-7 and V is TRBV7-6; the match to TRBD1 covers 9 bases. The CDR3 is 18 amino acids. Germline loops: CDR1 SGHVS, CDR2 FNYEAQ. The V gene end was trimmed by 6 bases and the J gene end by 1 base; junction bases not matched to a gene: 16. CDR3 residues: CASRVGGTGSSKSYEQYF. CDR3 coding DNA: TGTGCCAGCAGAGTAGGGGGGACAGGGTCGTCGAAATCCTACGAGCAGTACTTC.

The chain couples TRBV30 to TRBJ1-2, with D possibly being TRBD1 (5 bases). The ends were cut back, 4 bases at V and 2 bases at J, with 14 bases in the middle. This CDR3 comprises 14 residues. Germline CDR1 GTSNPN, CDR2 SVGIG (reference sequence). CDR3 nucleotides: TGTGCCTGGATACTCGGACCAGGGAACTATGGCTACACCTTC. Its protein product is CAWILGPGNYGYTF.

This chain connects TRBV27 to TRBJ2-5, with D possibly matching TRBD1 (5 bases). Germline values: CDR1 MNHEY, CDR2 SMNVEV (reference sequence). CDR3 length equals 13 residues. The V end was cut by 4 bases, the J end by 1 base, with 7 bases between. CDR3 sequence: CASSSRAQETQYF. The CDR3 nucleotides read TGTGCCAGCAGTTCCAGGGCCCAAGAGACCCAGTACTTC.

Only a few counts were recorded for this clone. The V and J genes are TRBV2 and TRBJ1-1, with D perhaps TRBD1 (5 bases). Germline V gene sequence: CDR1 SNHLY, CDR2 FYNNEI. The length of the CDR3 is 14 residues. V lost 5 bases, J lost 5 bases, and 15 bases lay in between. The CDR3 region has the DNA TGTGCCAGCAGTAGGGAAGGGGCGAGGACTGAAGCTTTCTTT. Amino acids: CASSREGARTEAFF.

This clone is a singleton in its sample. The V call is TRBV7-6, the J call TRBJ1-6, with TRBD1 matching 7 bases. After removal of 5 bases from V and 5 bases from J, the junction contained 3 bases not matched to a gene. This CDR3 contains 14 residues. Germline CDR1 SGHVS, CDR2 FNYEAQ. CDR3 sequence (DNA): TGTGCCAGCAGCCTGACAGGGAATAATTCACCCCTCCACTTT. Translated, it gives CASSLTGNNSPLHF. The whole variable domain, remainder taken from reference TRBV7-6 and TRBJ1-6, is GAGVSQSPRYKVTKRGQDVALRCDPISGHVSLYWYRQALGQGPEFLTYFNYEAQQDKSGLPNDRFSAERPEGSISTLTIQRTEQRDSAMYRCASSLTGNNSPLHFGNGTRLTVT.